This paragraph reports one T cell receptor (beta chain). Its target is unknown. The entry originates in a study of T-cell memory formation after mild COVID-19. Overall study: Across donors, TCR clusters were largely donor specific.

CDR1 and CDR2 from the germline V gene are MNHEY and SMNVEV (reference sequence). Losses at the gene ends were 5 bases for V and 2 bases for J; bases not matched to a gene: 14. The CDR3 spans 17 residues. Study-level results: Clones shrinking from day 15 to 85 showed even CD4/CD8 mixes; later expanders tilted CD4+. Shrinking CD4+ clones were chiefly CM and EM; CD8+ ones were chiefly EMRA.

Constant-segment-primed 5'RACE gave TCR alpha and TCR beta cDNA libraries with sample barcodes and UMIs. Each CDR3 protein gets one entry after TCRdb re-called the 5' RACE reads with MiXCR. The sample yields roughly 350,000 distinct CDR3 sequences, around 20% seen once. The sequenced sample was PBMCs or a T cell subset sorted from them (not recorded which). This TCR was recovered from an adult woman who had mild COVID-19 (a few samples of this study predate the infection). Cell type and time point are not known. The chain employs TRBV27 and TRBJ2-5, with 7 nucleotides matching TRBD1. The CDR3 loop is CASSPRYRGLGQETQYF. In DNA, the CDR3 is TGTGCCAGCAGTCCCCGCTACAGGGGTTTGGGTCAAGAGACCCAGTACTTC.